Listed below are T cell receptor beta chains from one sample, sequenced in a study of blood T cell repertoires in COVID-19. Sequenced by immunoSEQ multiplex PCR; TCRdb stores in-frame clones only, minus some. The sample carries 95,000 to 100,000 clones, around 85% recorded once. The sequencing sample was made of peripheral blood. The receptors shown here come from a woman in her 70s with active or convalescent COVID-19. Each CDR3 is given with its conserved first and last residue. D genes are given only for firm matches. A row's size may be missing; if present it is once, few, many or a size class.

CDR3 DNA	CDR3 protein	D gene	V gene	J gene	clone size
TGTGCCAGCAGCCCCGGGGGTGGGTGGGCCTACGAGCAGTACTTC	CASSPGGGWAYEQYF	NA	TRBV5-8	TRBJ2-7	NA
TGTGCCAGCAGCTTCGGTTTTACCAAGCAGTTCTTC	CASSFGFTKQFF	NA	TRBV7-2	TRBJ2-1	NA
TGTGCCACCAGCGGACAGGGGGCTCGAAACACCATATATTTT	CATSGQGARNTIYF	TRBD1	TRBV15	TRBJ1-3	NA
TGTGCCAGCACTGCGGGAGAAGAGACCCAGTACTTC	CASTAGEETQYF	TRBD2	TRBV6-4	TRBJ2-5	NA
TGTGCCAGCAGCTTAGACAGCTACAATGAGCAGTTCTTC	CASSLDSYNEQFF	NA	TRBV11-3	TRBJ2-1	once
TGTGCCAGCAGCCCATGGACAGGTTATTCACCCCTCCACTTT	CASSPWTGYSPLHF	TRBD1	TRBV7-2	TRBJ1-6	NA
TGTGCCAGTAGTATACCAGGGACAGACTCCTATAATTCACCCCTCCACTTT	CASSIPGTDSYNSPLHF	TRBD1	TRBV19	TRBJ1-6	NA
TGTGCCAGCAGCCAAGAACTCTCGAGCGGGACCCCCTGGAATGAGCAGTTCTTC	CASSQELSSGTPWNEQFF	TRBD2	TRBV4-2	TRBJ2-1	few
TGTGCCAGTACCTTATCCCGGGGGGGGACCGGGGAGCTGTTTTTT	CASTLSRGGTGELFF	TRBD2	TRBV19	TRBJ2-2	NA
TGTGCCAGCAGTGAAGCGCAGAATTCACCCCTCCACTTT	CASSEAQNSPLHF	NA	TRBV2	TRBJ1-6	NA
TGTGCCAGCAGCTTAGAAGTATCGGAGGAGACCCAGTACTTC	CASSLEVSEETQYF	NA	TRBV7-9	TRBJ2-5	NA
TGTGCCATCAGTGAGTCGTCTGCAACTAATGAAAAACTGTTTTTT	CAISESSATNEKLFF	NA	TRBV10-3	TRBJ1-4	NA